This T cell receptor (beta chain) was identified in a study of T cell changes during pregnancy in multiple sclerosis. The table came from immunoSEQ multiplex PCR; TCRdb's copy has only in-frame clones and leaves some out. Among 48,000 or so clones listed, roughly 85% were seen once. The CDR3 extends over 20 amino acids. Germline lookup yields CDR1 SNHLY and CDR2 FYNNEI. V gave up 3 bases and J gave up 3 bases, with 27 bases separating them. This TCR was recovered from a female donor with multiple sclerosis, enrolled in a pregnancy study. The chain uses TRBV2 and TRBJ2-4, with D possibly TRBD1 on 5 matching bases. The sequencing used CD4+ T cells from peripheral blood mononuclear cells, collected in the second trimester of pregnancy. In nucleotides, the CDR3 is TGTGCCAGCAGTGATGCGAAAGGACACCTGCCCAAGTTAGGCAAAAACATTCAGTACTTC. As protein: CASSDAKGHLPKLGKNIQYF.